What follows are 27 T cell receptor beta chains derived from one specimen sequenced in a study of CD8 T cells in ankylosing spondylitis. Study-wide results and caveats: For ankylosing spondylitis blood, a TCR beta motif of about 8 highly homologous variants appeared characteristic.

MiXCR, run by TCRdb on the 5' RACE reads, gives a single entry per CDR3 protein. The profile shows 450,000 to 550,000 distinct CDR3 sequences, 5.3% of them singletons. What these receptors recognize is not known. Sequenced material: blood, either unsorted or a sorted T cell fraction (not recorded which). The receptors were sampled from a male donor with ankylosing spondylitis.

The V and J genes are TRBV9 and TRBJ2-7; no definite D call. The CDR3 contains 14 residues. Germline V lookup: CDR1 SGDLS, CDR2 YYNGEE. The ends were cut back, 1 base at V and 5 bases at J, with 13 bases in the middle. The CDR3: CASSVFAEWDEQYF. The CDR3 DNA is TGTGCCAGCAGCGTATTCGCGGAGTGGGACGAGCAGTACTTC.

Regarding this clonotype: Being one base from a much bigger clone, this may be a read error. The chain joins TRBV5-6 to TRBJ2-2, with D possibly TRBD2 on 5 matching bases. CDR3 size: 14 residues. Germline CDR1 SGHDT, CDR2 YYEEEE. CDR3 protein: CASSLAPGPGKLFF. The CDR3 DNA reads as TGTGCCAGCAGCTTGGCCCCCGGGCCCGGGAAGCTGTTTTTT.

This clonotype appeared many times. The chain combines TRBV24-1 with TRBJ1-5; possibly TRBD1 for D (6 bases). Looked up from germline, CDR1 is KGHDR and CDR2 is SFDVKD. The CDR3 sequence is 14 residues long. Trimming left V 4 bases short and J 8 bases short, with 14 bases between. This CDR3 is CATSEIIRGKPQHF. CDR3 DNA: TGTGCCACCAGTGAGATTATCAGGGGAAAGCCCCAGCATTTT.

This clonotype came up many times. The chain is built from TRBV20-1 and TRBJ1-4; no definite D call. The V end lost 0 bases, the J end lost 5 bases, and 13 bases lay between the germline ends. The CDR3 covers 15 residues. The germline gives CDR1 DFQATT, CDR2 SNEGSKA (reference sequence). CDR3 sequence reads: CSAREWRASNEKLFF. CDR3 nucleotides: TGCAGTGCTAGAGAATGGAGGGCTTCCAATGAAAAACTGTTTTTT.

This clonotype was observed at least ten times. The chain has TRBV9 and TRBJ2-2; D assignment may be TRBD1 or TRBD2 (5 bases each). V lost 3 bases and J 2 bases, leaving 11 bases between the germline ends. The CDR3 covers 15 residues. From germline, CDR1 is SGDLS and CDR2 YYNGEE. The CDR3 DNA follows: TGTGCCAGCAGCGGGGGACCCTCAAACACCGGGGAGCTGTTTTTT. It codes for CASSGGPSNTGELFF.

This clonotype was counted at least ten times. This sequence joins TRBV29-1 and TRBJ2-5, with 7 bases matching TRBD1. The CDR3 has 13 residues. CDR1 is SQVTM and CDR2 is ANQGSEA in the germline V gene. V gave up 6 bases and J gave up 1 base; unmatched junction bases: 5. The CDR3 bases are TGCAGCGTGGACCGGGACAGCCAAGAGACCCAGTACTTC. Its translation is CSVDRDSQETQYF.

This clonotype was seen repeatedly, ten times or more. The chain is built from TRBV20-1 and TRBJ2-4; maybe TRBD2 (7 bases). The ends were cut back, 5 bases at V and 0 bases at J, with 14 bases in the middle. This CDR3 is 15 amino acids long. Germline values: CDR1 DFQATT, CDR2 SNEGSKA (reference sequence). The CDR3 region is CSASGEGSAKNIQYF. CDR3 DNA sequence: TGCAGTGCTTCAGGGGAGGGTTCAGCCAAAAACATTCAGTACTTC.

This clonotype appeared many times. V and J are TRBV5-1 and TRBJ2-1; D may be TRBD2 (5 bases). V lost 5 bases and J lost 7, with 13 bases in between. The germline V gene encodes CDR1 SGHRS and CDR2 YFSETQ. This CDR3 is 13 amino acids long. This chain's CDR3 is CASRVEGRNEQFF. In nucleotides, the CDR3 is TGCGCCAGCAGGGTAGAGGGTAGGAATGAGCAGTTCTTC.

This clonotype was observed many times. CDR3 loop: CASSRTGVNGYTF. DNA of the CDR3: TGTGCCAGCAGCCGGACAGGGGTCAATGGCTACACCTTC. The V gene is TRBV6-6, the J gene TRBJ1-2; 9 nucleotides agree with TRBD1. The CDR3 loop spans 13 amino acids. Trimming cost V 6 bases and J 6 bases; bases outside gene matches: 5. CDR1 and CDR2 from the germline V gene are MNHNY and SVGAGI (reference sequence).

This clonotype was detected only a few times. CDR3 bases: TGCAGCGTACAAGGGGGAATGATCACAGATACGCAGTATTTT. Translated, it gives CSVQGGMITDTQYF. V usage is TRBV29-1 and J usage is TRBJ2-3, with D maybe TRBD1 (6 bases). The CDR3 length is 14 residues. V lost 6 bases to trimming and J lost 2 bases, with 15 bases between them. Germline-derived CDR1 and CDR2 are SQVTM and ANQGSEA.

In this sample, this clonotype turned up many times. J is TRBJ1-1 and V is TRBV12-3 or TRBV12-4; D remains unclear. Trimming removed 3 bases from V and 11 bases from J, with 16 bases in between. The length of the CDR3 is 13 residues. This chain's CDR3 is CASSFTAVPRAFF. The CDR3 region has the DNA TGTGCCAGCAGTTTTACAGCAGTCCCCCGGGCTTTCTTT.

The sample holds many counts of this clonotype. The rearrangement uses TRBV20-1 and TRBJ2-3, with TRBD2 identical over 9 bases. The CDR3 is made up of 15 amino acids. Germline-derived CDR1 and CDR2 are DFQATT and SNEGSKA (reference sequence). The J segment lost 0 bases and the V segment lost 4 bases, leaving 5 bases of the junction unmatched. The CDR3 DNA follows: TGCAGTGCTATGACTAGCGGAACTAGCACAGATACGCAGTATTTT. Residues: CSAMTSGTSTDTQYF.

This clonotype was recorded many times. The chain recombines TRBV20-1 with TRBJ2-1; either TRBD1 or TRBD2 may supply D (5 bases each). Trimming removed 5 bases at V and 2 bases at J, with 16 bases between. Germline V gives CDR1 DFQATT, CDR2 SNEGSKA (reference sequence). The CDR3 runs 15 residues. CDR3 in DNA: TGCAGTGCTCCGAGGTGGGACGGTACCTACAATGAGCAGTTCTTC. Amino acid sequence: CSAPRWDGTYNEQFF.

This clonotype came up many times. The chain recombines TRBV5-1 with TRBJ2-5; 13 bases align to TRBD2. CDR1 SGHRS and CDR2 YFSETQ come from the germline V gene. With V trimmed by 9 bases and J by 5 bases, 10 bases remained unmatched. The CDR3 sequence is 15 residues long. CDR3 in DNA: TGCGCCACTAACCTAGGACTAGCGGGGGAGGAGACCCAGTACTTC. Protein sequence: CATNLGLAGEETQYF.

The sample holds many counts of this clonotype. The J gene is TRBJ1-5, the V gene TRBV6-1, with D possibly being TRBD1 (5 bases). V was cut by 3 bases and J by 2 bases, with 11 bases left in between. Germline V lookup: CDR1 MNHNS, CDR2 SASEGT. The CDR3 loop spans 15 amino acids. The CDR3 sequence: CASSEFGAGNQPQHF. As DNA, the CDR3 is TGTGCCAGCAGTGAGTTCGGGGCGGGCAATCAGCCCCAGCATTTT.

The sample holds a few counts of this clonotype. V is TRBV11-3 and J is TRBJ2-1; the D is unclear. Per the germline V gene, CDR1 is SGHNT and CDR2 is YENEEA. This CDR3 is 15 amino acids long. V was cut by 1 base and J by 9 bases, with 16 bases left in between. The CDR3 reads CASSLGDGPPGEQFF. The CDR3 DNA follows: TGTGCCAGCAGCTTAGGAGATGGCCCTCCGGGTGAGCAGTTCTTC.

This clonotype was seen repeatedly, ten times or more. This chain uses TRBV29-1 with TRBJ2-5; 11 bases match TRBD2. This CDR3 contains 16 residues. After removal of 6 bases from V and 2 bases from J, the junction contained 11 bases not matched to a gene. Germline values: CDR1 SQVTM, CDR2 ANQGSEA. This CDR3 is CSVIRGTSGMQETQYF. The DNA of the CDR3 is TGCAGCGTCATTAGGGGGACTAGCGGCATGCAAGAGACCCAGTACTTC.

This clonotype appeared a few times. The rearrangement links TRBV7-2 to TRBJ2-7; 7 positions agree with TRBD1. V shed 1 base, J shed 6 bases, and the junction held 3 bases outside the gene matches. The CDR3 totals 13 residues. Germline V gives CDR1 SGHTA, CDR2 FQGNSA. This CDR3 reads CASSLVAGGEQYF. The CDR3 nucleotides are TGTGCCAGCAGCTTAGTTGCAGGGGGCGAGCAGTACTTC.

Ten or more counts support this clonotype. The chain uses TRBV7-9 and TRBJ1-4, with D tentatively TRBD1 (6 bases). Per germline, CDR1 SEHNR and CDR2 FQNEAQ (reference sequence). The V and J ends lost 2 bases and 8 bases respectively, with 12 bases between them. The CDR3 loop spans 14 amino acids. This CDR3 is CASSLSGTSEKLFF. CDR3 coding DNA: TGTGCCAGCAGCTTATCGGGGACATCGGAAAAACTGTTTTTT.

This clonotype was seen many times. The chain combines TRBV7-3 with TRBJ1-2, with D maybe TRBD1 (6 bases). Per the germline V gene, CDR1 is SGHTA and CDR2 is FQGTGA. The CDR3 totals 13 residues. The V end was cut by 8 bases, the J end by 8 bases, with 18 bases between. The CDR3: CASGQGGAKGYTF. The CDR3 DNA follows: TGTGCCAGCGGCCAAGGGGGGGCGAAGGGCTACACCTTC.

This clonotype has just a few counts. This chain uses TRBV20-1 with TRBJ1-5; D gene unclear. The V end was cut by 5 bases, the J end by 3 bases, with 17 bases between. This CDR3 spans 15 amino acids. Germline values: CDR1 DFQATT, CDR2 SNEGSKA (reference sequence). In DNA form, the CDR3 reads TGCAGTGCTGCAGAATTGGACCCTACCAATCAGCCCCAGCATTTT. Translation: CSAAELDPTNQPQHF.

This clonotype was observed a few times. V usage is TRBV3-1 and J usage is TRBJ1-2, with TRBD1 matching 8 bases. Trimming at V came to 0 bases and at J to 4 bases, leaving 7 bases not matched to a gene. The CDR3 is made up of 16 amino acids. Germline-derived CDR1 and CDR2 are LGHDT and YNNKEL (reference sequence). The DNA of the CDR3 is TGTGCCAGCAGCCAAGATTACCGGACAGGGACCTATGGCTACACCTTC. Translation gives CASSQDYRTGTYGYTF. The complete variable domain, with remaining parts taken from reference TRBV3-1 and TRBJ1-2, reads DTAVSQTPKYLVTQMGNDKSIKCEQNLGHDTMYWYKQDSKKFLKIMFSYNNKELIINETVPNRFSPKSPDKAHLNLHINSLELGDSAVYFCASSQDYRTGTYGYTFGSGTRLTVV.

The rearrangement links TRBV27 to TRBJ1-6; 7 nucleotides agree with TRBD1. The CDR3 sequence is 15 residues long. Germline lookup yields CDR1 MNHEY and CDR2 SMNVEV (reference sequence). Trimming removed 3 bases from V and 7 bases from J; junction bases left unmatched: 6. The CDR3 DNA follows: TGTGCCAGCAGTTTGTGGGGCAGGGGGAATTCACCCCTCCACTTT. Amino acids: CASSLWGRGNSPLHF.

There are many counts of this clonotype. V gene TRBV5-1 combines with J gene TRBJ1-2; D ambiguous. The CDR3 loop spans 16 amino acids. Trimming took off 10 bases at V and 5 bases at J, with 27 bases between the two ends. CDR1 is SGHRS and CDR2 is YFSETQ in the germline V gene. The CDR3 spells CAARSPGIWQFYGYTF. The CDR3 DNA reads as TGCGCCGCCCGGTCGCCTGGGATCTGGCAGTTTTATGGCTACACCTTC.

There are many counts of this clonotype. V is TRBV9 and J is TRBJ2-1; D might be TRBD2 (5 bases). V dropped 0 bases and J dropped 6 bases, with 10 bases sitting between them. There are 14 residues in the CDR3. From germline, CDR1 is SGDLS and CDR2 YYNGEE. Here the CDR3 DNA reads TGTGCCAGCAGCGTAGCTCCCGGGATCAATGAGCAGTTCTTC. Encoded protein: CASSVAPGINEQFF. Full variable domain (outside the CDR3, taken from reference TRBV9 and TRBJ2-1): DSGVTQTPKHLITATGQRVTLRCSPRSGDLSVYWYQQSLDQGLQFLIQYYNGEERAKGNILERFSAQQFPDLHSELNLSSLELGDSALYFCASSVAPGINEQFFGPGTRLTVL.

In this sample, this clonotype turned up once. Possible read error: a much larger clone is one base away. The V and J genes are TRBV29-1 and TRBJ2-7; TRBD1 matches 8 bases. CDR3 length equals 13 residues. The germline V gene encodes CDR1 SQVTM and CDR2 ANQGSEA. CDR3 protein: CSVGGQAYYEKYF. The CDR3 nucleotides read TGCAGCGTTGGGGGACAGGCTTACTACGAGAAGTACTTC.

In this sample, this clonotype turned up many times. The chain links TRBV5-1 to TRBJ1-2; D might be TRBD1 (6 bases). Trimming pared 5 bases from V and 4 bases from J, leaving 18 bases between. CDR3 length: 15 amino acids. CDR1 is SGHRS, CDR2 YFSETQ, per germline. The CDR3 nucleotides read TGCGCCAGCAGTCCCCAAGGGGGGTCCCCCTATGGCTACACCTTC. It translates to CASSPQGGSPYGYTF.